One sample yielded the 2 T cell receptor beta chains listed below, sequenced in a study of CD8+ T cells in alopecia areata. Reverse transcribed after extraction, RNA yielded cDNA as the sequencing template. Some clones are missing from TCRdb's copy, which holds only in-frame ones; the method was immunoSEQ multiplex PCR. The sample holds some 98,000 clones, approximately 66% seen once. The treatment: oral pan-JAK inhibitor, 5-10 mg twice daily. Sequenced material: CD8+ T cells sorted from blood, taken at week 4, from a patient treated with tofacitinib. The origin of the receptors is a human donor with alopecia areata.

About this clone: Other DNA sequences from this sample encode an identical CDR3 as well. This chain uses TRBV29-1 with TRBJ2-1, with 7 bases identical to TRBD2. The CDR3 sequence is 13 residues long. Germline assignment: CDR1 SQVTM and CDR2 ANQGSEA. Trimming cost V 4 bases and J 3 bases; bases outside gene matches: 3. The CDR3 protein is CSVGLADYNEQFF. As DNA, the CDR3 is TGCAGCGTTGGCCTAGCGGACTACAATGAGCAGTTCTTC.

This clone was seen more than once but under ten times. V is TRBV21-1 and J is TRBJ1-5. TRBV21-1 is marked as a pseudogene. This CDR3 is 8 amino acids long. CDR3: CATPRQHF. CDR3 in DNA: TGTGCCACCCCGCGCCAGCATTTT.